Listed below are T cell receptor beta chains from one sample, sequenced in a study of blood T cell repertoires in COVID-19. The table came from immunoSEQ multiplex PCR; TCRdb's copy has only in-frame clones and leaves some out. The sample includes fewer than 55,000 clones, 81% of them seen just once. The sequencing sample was made of peripheral blood. These TCRs come from a woman of 80 years or more with COVID-19, enrolled during active disease. The CDR3 runs from the conserved cysteine through the conserved F or W. Each record gives: J gene, V gene, CDR3 protein.

TRBJ2-6 TRBV19 CASTLRVDGANVLTF
TRBJ2-7 TRBV28 CASSRGGLYEQYF
TRBJ2-1 TRBV7-3 CASSLLGQGLDEQFF
TRBJ1-5 TRBV25-1 CASEGTESNQPQHF
TRBJ1-2 TRBV24-1 CATSDRGNGYTF
TRBJ1-1 TRBV28 CASSTLREGTEAFF
TRBJ1-2 TRBV7-6 CASSRMDSIYGYTF
TRBJ1-5 TRBV19 CASSIRENQPQHF
TRBJ2-2 TRBV5-1 CASSSGQGNTGELFF
TRBJ2-3 TRBV29-1 CSVELAVGTDTQYF
TRBJ2-2 TRBV27 CASTRANTGELFF
TRBJ1-6 TRBV11-2 CASSLRTGDNSPLHF
TRBJ1-6 TRBV6-5 CAISPGSTNSPLHF
TRBJ2-7 TRBV2 CASTPDRGIGHEQYF
TRBJ2-2 TRBV7-3 CASSLTALYGAGTGELFF
TRBJ2-1 TRBV5-1 CASSLLASYNEQFF
TRBJ2-1 TRBV5-5 CASSLFASGDPLEQFF
TRBJ1-3 TRBV5-1 CASSLGTGDSGNTIYF
TRBJ1-2 TRBV5-6 CAHGFRPTNYGYTF
TRBJ1-1 TRBV25-1 CASSALMGGGDTEAFF
TRBJ2-5 TRBV12-3/TRBV12-4 CASSFAGGGTQYF
TRBJ2-3 TRBV7-2 CASSLAPGTSGVTDTQYF
TRBJ2-1 TRBV28 CASLRGGGNEQFF
TRBJ2-7 TRBV10-3 CAISGQGDGYEQYF
TRBJ2-2 TRBV5-1 CASSGGGLASNTGELFF
TRBJ1-3 TRBV6-1 CASSEALRGLRGNTIYF
TRBJ2-7 TRBV24-1 CATSDPRDRTYEQYF
TRBJ1-3 TRBV2 CASSEDTSSRNTIYF
TRBJ2-1 TRBV7-2 CASSSPRASDYNEQFF
TRBJ2-3 TRBV19 CASTSAGGHTDTQYF
TRBJ2-7 TRBV28 CASSWRGNEQYF
TRBJ1-5 TRBV10-2 CATLDRVSNQPQHF
TRBJ1-3 TRBV7-9 CASSPSRAGNTIYF
TRBJ2-7 TRBV19 CASSTDLAGRDEQYF
TRBJ1-1 TRBV20-1 CSALSRDIAFF
TRBJ2-3 TRBV4-1 CASSQDGGGRDTQYF
TRBJ1-4 TRBV28 CASSFDRGREKLFF
TRBJ2-3 TRBV14 CASSQGGTGAADTQYF
TRBJ2-3 TRBV19 CASKARGLVADTQYF
TRBJ2-7 TRBV7-2 CASSLVVGGTSGYEQYF